This T cell receptor (beta chain) stems from a study of cytomegalovirus exposure and HLA in healthy donors. PCR primers comprised 60 Vbeta and 13 Jbeta primers. TCRdb's table, derived via immunoSEQ multiplex PCR, lists solely in-frame clones and lacks some. The table records about 120,000 clones, roughly 15% of them present only once. Germline values: CDR1 MDHEN, CDR2 SYDVKM. Trimming took 11 bases from V and 4 from J; bases not matched to a gene: 10. This CDR3 spans 13 amino acids. The clonotype was recovered from a woman younger than 30 in good health and CMV-seronegative. The rearrangement uses TRBV28 and TRBJ1-2; 7 nucleotides match TRBD1. What was sequenced was PBMCs. CDR3 DNA sequence: TGTGCCTCCGGCGGGGACAGCGTCTATGGCTACACCTTC. This gives the protein CASGGDSVYGYTF.